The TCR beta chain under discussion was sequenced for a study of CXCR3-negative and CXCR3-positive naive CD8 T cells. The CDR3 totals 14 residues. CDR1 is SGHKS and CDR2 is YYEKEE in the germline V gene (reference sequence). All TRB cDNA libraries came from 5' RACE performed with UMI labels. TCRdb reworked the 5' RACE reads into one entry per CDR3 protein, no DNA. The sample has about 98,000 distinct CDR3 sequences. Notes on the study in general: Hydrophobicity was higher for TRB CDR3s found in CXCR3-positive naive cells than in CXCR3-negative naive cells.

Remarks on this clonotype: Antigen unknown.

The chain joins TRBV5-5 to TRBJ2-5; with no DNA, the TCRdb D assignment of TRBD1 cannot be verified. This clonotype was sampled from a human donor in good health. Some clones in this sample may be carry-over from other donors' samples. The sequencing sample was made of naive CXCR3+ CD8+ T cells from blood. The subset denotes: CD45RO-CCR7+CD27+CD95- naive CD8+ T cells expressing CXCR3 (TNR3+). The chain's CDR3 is CASSLGQSAETQYF.